This entry concerns a single T cell receptor beta chain. This clone's antigen is unknown. No much larger clonotype is one base removed from it; base qualities were not supplied. Preparation of the library involved the immunoSEQ multiplex PCR assay. For the multiplex PCR, a mixture combining 60 forward primers for TCR Vbeta segments and 13 reverse primers for TCR Jbeta segments was used. The CDR3 region of rearranged TCR beta genes was amplified from genomic DNA by a multiplex PCR assay. The amplified TCR beta libraries were sequenced on the Illumina HiSeq System as 87-base-pair reads. Under the source paper's analysis protocol: In a later analysis, some 80 million unique TCR beta chains were counted across the approximately 640 repertoires, and roughly 11 million of these chains were shared by at least two donors. A nearest-neighbor algorithm error-corrected the raw reads and collapsed the reads into unique sequences, merging closely related sequences to remove PCR and sequencing errors. Alignment of CDR3 sequences to IMGT reference sequences was used to assign V, D and J gene segments. Each retained sequence needed at least a six-nucleotide match to both a V gene segment and a J gene segment. Rearrangements were classified as productive when the CDR3 lacked stop codons and remained in frame with V and J, and all other rearrangements were classified as non-productive. Following IMGT convention, CDR3 was defined as the stretch from the second conserved V-encoded cysteine up to the conserved J-encoded phenylalanine. Sequences without an unambiguous match to a single V gene segment were excluded from the earlier analysis of about 630 of the donors. An earlier analysis of about 590 of the donors classified V segments as functional when productive rearrangements were above 56.7% and as segregating when the standard deviation between donors was above 5%. A statistical classification framework was built for diagnosing cytomegalovirus status from the catalog of TCR beta chain sequences. A later analysis assigned V and J genes by comparing TCR nucleotide sequences with IMGT/GENE-DB human TR gene sequences. In a later analysis, CDR3 sequences and most-parsimonious VDJ recombination scenarios were assigned using the TCRdist pipeline. A later analysis defined each TCR beta chain by its CDR3 amino acid sequence plus V-gene family, and excluded reads lacking a unique V-gene family. In a later analysis, some 600 highly shared, low-generation-probability nucleotide sequences were removed to address suspected cross-contamination and a sequencing artifact. In a later analysis, a clonal expansion index was calculated for each public chain from normalized within-repertoire ranks of inferred template counts. Generation probabilities in a later analysis came from a VDJ recombination model fitted to out-of-frame rearrangements, and those results were checked against IGoR. In a later analysis, TCR-TCR, TCR-HLA and TCR-CMV co-occurrence was scored with hypergeometric tests, and a repertoire-size bias correction was applied to TCR pairs. False discovery rates were estimated in a later analysis by permuting HLA or CMV assignments 20 times. A later analysis grouped co-occurring TCRs with DBSCAN, adding TCRdist sequence similarity when clustering within HLA-allele-positive subsets. Repertoires with fewer than 30,000 or more than 120,000 public chains were left out of co-occurrence clustering, as were four to six repertoires with anomalous nucleotide sharing. This is the immuneACCESS table as TCRdb keeps it, with only in-frame sequences that have V and J called. A part of the clones is gone; compared with another copy, unresolved V genes explain less than half, and the rest is unexplained. V and J calls and clone size are as listed in that table; D and trimming were resolved from the DNA. This sample lists approximately 150,000 clones; around 73% were detected once. The top ten constitute 5.4% of the sample.

These data originate in a study of cytomegalovirus exposure and HLA in healthy donors (dated by TCRdb to about 2017). For context, the study as a whole: An earlier analysis of some 620 of the donors reported roughly 300 Gb of sequence data and 117 million unique TCR beta sequences obtained from approximately 180 million T cells. Roughly 310 gigabases of sequencing data and tens of millions of unique TCR sequences were included in an early release covering 550 to 650 HLA-typed donors. The genetic ancestry cluster associated with self-reported Caucasian donors included about 81% of the 398 genotyped donors. The study aimed to test whether cataloging public T cell receptors could reveal signatures of past pathogen exposure. The study used immunosequencing to profile the T cell repertoires of more than 650 subjects and linked those repertoires to cytomegalovirus serostatus. A separate validation cohort of approximately 120 different subjects was used in addition to the 666-subject first cohort. High-throughput TCR immunosequencing, statistical association of individual TCRs with disease status, and machine learning were combined to predict cytomegalovirus infection status. In a later analysis, previously published TCR beta repertoires from 666 donors were re-analyzed and high-resolution HLA genotyping was added so that TCR occurrence patterns could be studied. Rather than drawing on any new phenotypic data, the later analysis identified candidate immune exposures from TCR beta sequences and the way those sequences occurred across donors. An earlier analysis of approximately 640 of the donors applied high-throughput TCR beta sequencing to assess whether each TCR beta V gene segment acted as functional or pseudogenic. Donor age, sex, ethnicity and CMV serostatus were collected together with the repertoire data. Genome-wide SNP genotypes for about 65% of the roughly 700 donors were used in a later genetic analysis, which treated that subset as a discovery cohort. All discovery cohort repertoires had been generated using a single sequencing platform. HLA typing covered class I and class II loci at four-digit resolution. The number of typed donors differed by locus: about 620-640 for A, B, C, DRB1 and DQB1; some 540 for DQA1; 600 to 610 for DPA1; and about 450 for DPB1. About five DR-DQ haplotypes were treated as single units for association and clustering because of strong linkage in the cohort. Among about 360 genotyped donors of the cohort, an average of around 240,000 unique TCR beta nucleotide sequences were sequenced per donor, roughly 20% of them non-productive.

Based on the germline V gene (reference sequence), the CDR1 and CDR2 sequences are LNHDA and SQIVND. The CDR3 has 12 amino acids, counting the end cysteine and phenylalanine. The CDR3 DNA has 36 bases and is translated from base 1. V loses 8 bases, J loses 6 bases, and the germline ends lie 11 bases apart. Summary of the overall study and its limitations: The authors suggested that the approach could potentially be generalized to other disease states and immunological phenotypes. According to a later analysis, most CMV-associated TCR beta chains appeared to be HLA-restricted, and the HLA associations seemed to be driven largely by CMV exposure. A later genetic analysis associated a missense DCLRE1C variant with V-gene and J-gene trimming of TCR beta chains, and an independent cohort replicated the association. An earlier analysis of 587 of the donors showed that most TCR beta V segments appeared in productive rearrangements either about 90% or about 30% of the time, which broadly matched IMGT annotations. A later genetic analysis reported fewer N-insertions in productive TCRs among donors in an Asian-associated ancestry cluster than the roughly 690-donor mean. According to a later analysis, TCR association rates differed among HLA loci, with DRB1 alleles showing the most associated TCRs and HLA-C alleles showing the fewest. In a later analysis, 15,000 to 20,000 TCR beta sequences were associated with specific HLA alleles at a false discovery rate of 0.05. The 87-base-pair reads could not distinguish some IMGT-functional V segments, including TRBV6-2 and TRBV6-3, so those segments were excluded. For the cohort, immune exposure information was limited to CMV serostatus. The presence/absence analyses assumed that sequencing depth was roughly uniform across donors, and that assumption may not be true. The classifier was reported to diagnose cytomegalovirus status with high specificity and sensitivity in both the original cohort and the validation cohort. A further reported finding was that TCR beta sequences accurately predicted the HLA-A and HLA-B alleles for most subjects in the first cohort. Because counts were too low, seventeen rarely observed V segments, including chromosome 9 orphons, were excluded from the earlier analysis of around 590 of the donors. Most TCR sequences were observed very rarely across donors, whereas some public TCRs were present in many individuals. A few of the identified cytomegalovirus-associated TCR beta chains were confirmed in vitro to be specific for cytomegalovirus antigens. A cluster of highly shared sequence variants was judged likely to represent a technical artifact of the sequencing pipeline. In a later analysis, HLA-associated TCR beta chains were found to be more clonally expanded and to have lower generation probabilities than equally common non-associated chains. The study gave a list of some 150 TCR beta chains associated with cytomegalovirus. In this cohort, only TCR beta chains were sequenced, and detectable features were limited by the absence of alpha or paired-chain data. Linkage disequilibrium might explain the correlated functional status among segregating V segments, but an unknown experimental factor could not be excluded. Because HLA typing was unavailable for some donors at each locus, only the typed subset was used in association tests. According to a later analysis, parvovirus B19, influenza, CMV and Epstein-Barr virus appeared linked to several top co-occurrence clusters. Strong co-occurrence of HLA alleles, especially DR and DQ, made assigning TCR associations to individual alleles difficult.

The cohort was made up of about 670 healthy bone marrow donors. Cohort members were all nominally healthy when sampled, although unrecorded immune exposures were likely present. The donor tested CMV seropositive, placing the donor among the 289 seropositive members of the cohort. Each donor provided a peripheral blood sample, and peripheral blood mononuclear cells were used for TCR beta sequencing. The Qiagen DNeasy Blood Extraction Kit was used to extract genomic DNA from the blood cell samples. The rearranged segments are TRBV19 and TRBJ1-5; TRBD1 is a weak D gene call, 5 bases matching. This clonotype was sampled from a woman aged 18-29 years in good health and CMV-seropositive. The sequenced sample consisted of PBMCs. The DNA is as follows: TGTGCCAGTTCGCAGGGTGGTCAGCCCCAGCATTTT. Its protein is CASSQGGQPQHF.